The clone carrying this T cell receptor (beta chain) was counted once. In the original processing: Amplifying reference gene primers gave estimates of nucleated cell counts. The protocol was immunoSEQ multiplex PCR, while the TCRdb copy is restricted to in-frame clones and leaves out a portion. V and J calls and clone size are given by that table; D and trimming were obtained from the DNA. This table holds about 160,000 clones, around four fifths found once. This specimen belongs to a study of blood T cell repertoires in COVID-19. On the study more broadly: T cells, B-cell-depleted T cells, or PBMCs supplied cDNA or gDNA.

Germline lookup yields CDR1 SGHDT and CDR2 YYEEEE. Deletions cut 0 bases from V and 5 bases from J, with 9 bases between. The CDR3 totals 13 residues. The origin of this receptor is a woman older than 75 with active or convalescent COVID-19. Sequences were obtained from peripheral blood. The chain uses TRBV5-6 and TRBJ2-7; TRBD2 might be the D (5 bases). The CDR3 loop reads CASSLGASHEQYF. CDR3 sequence (DNA): TGTGCCAGCAGCTTGGGGGCTAGCCACGAGCAGTACTTC.